These 12 T cell receptor beta chains were all obtained from the same sample, sequenced in a study of tumor and adjacent non-tumor tissue in lung cancer. A modified ARM-PCR protocol with three rounds of nested PCR amplified TCRbeta. One entry per CDR3 protein, called by TCRdb with MiXCR from the multiplex PCR reads. The profile shows about 120,000 distinct CDR3 sequences, nearly 85% of them singletons. The template was RNA from unsorted bulk tissue. The sequenced sample consisted of lung tumor tissue. These receptors all stem from a man aged 65 to 85 with non-small cell lung cancer.

As concerns this clonotype: Compared with germline, one end of the junction differs, possibly owing to a read error. This chain joins TRBV4-1 and TRBJ1-1; unclear D gene. The V gene's germline CDR1 is MGHRA and CDR2 YSYEKL. CDR3 size: 13 residues. Written as DNA, the CDR3 is TGCGCCAGCAGCACCCATGGTGGCACTGAAGTTTTCTTT. Its protein is CASSTHGGTEVFF.

This clonotype was recorded only once. Sequence at one end of the junction differs from germline and may be a read error. The chain joins TRBV10-2 to TRBJ2-2; D perhaps matches TRBD1 (6 bases). Germline V gene data show CDR1 as WSHSY and CDR2 as SAAADI. The CDR3 totals 14 residues. The CDR3 sequence: CASKRDTNSGELFF. Written as DNA, the CDR3 is TGTGCCAGCAAGAGGGACACTAACTCCGGGGAGTTGTTTTTT.

A word on this clonotype: One end of the junction does not line up with germline, which may come from a read error. V and J are TRBV6-1 and TRBJ2-2, with D unresolved. CDR3 length: 14 residues. Germline CDR1 reads MNHNS; CDR2 reads SASEGT. The CDR3 coding sequence is TGTGGCAGCAGTGAATTGATGGGCACAGGGGAGCTGTTTTTT. As protein: CGSSELMGTGELFF.

The sample holds a few counts of this clonotype. This rearrangement joins TRBV29-1 to TRBJ2-5, with D tentatively TRBD1 (6 bases). Germline V gene data show CDR1 as SQVTM and CDR2 as ANQGSEA. CDR3 length: 16 residues. CDR3 amino acids: CCAKLYIQTGQETQYF. In DNA, the CDR3 is TGCTGCGCCAAGCTCTACATCCAGACAGGTCAAGAGACCCAGTACTTC.

Details on this clonotype: Since no conserved phenylalanine or tryptophan closes the CDR3, a read error is the likely cause. This chain connects TRBV20-1 to TRBJ2-7, with 8 bases matching TRBD1. CDR3 length: 13 residues. The trim removed 7 bases at V and 0 bases at J, leaving 5 bases unmatched. Germline lookup yields CDR1 DFQATT and CDR2 SNEGSKA (reference sequence). CDR3 bases: TGCAGTGATAGGACAGGGCACTCCTACGAGCAGTACTGC. This codes for CSDRTGHSYEQYC.

V is TRBV5-4 and J is TRBJ1-6, with 11 bases identical to TRBD1. From germline, CDR1 is SGHNT and CDR2 YYREEE (reference sequence). CDR3 size: 17 residues. J was trimmed by 6 bases and V by 8 bases; bases with no gene match: 13. The CDR3 region has the DNA TGTGCCAGTAGCATCGGGACAGGGGGAGGGATTAATTCACCCCTCCACTTT. This codes for CASSIGTGGGINSPLHF.

A word on this clonotype: This is likely a read error, given that the CDR3 carries no conserved phenylalanine or tryptophan at its end. The chain links TRBV29-1 to TRBJ1-2; D perhaps matches TRBD1 (5 bases). The CDR3 extends over 15 amino acids. Germline CDR1 reads SQVTM; CDR2 reads ANQGSEA. The CDR3 DNA is TGCAGCCTTGAAGGAGGTGACAGCGTTAACTATGGCTACACCATC. Translated: CSLEGGDSVNYGYTI.

J is TRBJ2-1 and V is TRBV28; 8 bases are shared with TRBD1. Germline CDR1 is MDHEN and CDR2 is SYDVKM. The CDR3 runs 17 residues. CDR3 region: CANSTIRTGTGYNEQFF. The CDR3 nucleotides are TGTGCTAACAGTACAATCAGAACCGGGACAGGTTACAATGAGCAGTTCTTC.

CDR3 sequence (DNA): TGTGCCAGCAGGAAACTACAGAGGGTGGGCTCACCCCTCCACTTT. Translation: CASRKLQRVGSPLHF. The chain combines TRBV6-6 with TRBJ1-6, with unresolved D. Germline values: CDR1 MNHNY, CDR2 SVGAGI (reference sequence). Between the trimmed V and J ends, which lost 6 bases and 10 bases, there was a span of 19 bases. This CDR3 comprises 15 residues.

The chain links TRBV20-1 to TRBJ2-7, with D perhaps TRBD2 (5 bases). The CDR3 loop spans 15 amino acids. Trimming removed 0 bases from V and 7 bases from J, with 19 bases in between. CDR1 and CDR2 from the germline V gene are DFQATT and SNEGSKA (reference sequence). This chain's CDR3 is CSARDGFSAYEEQYF. CDR3 bases: TGCAGTGCTAGAGATGGTTTTAGCGCTTATGAAGAGCAGTACTTC.

V gene TRBV6-6 combines with J gene TRBJ2-6; D is perhaps TRBD1 (8 bases). CDR3 size: 19 residues. CDR1 MNHNY and CDR2 SVGAGI come from the germline V gene (reference sequence). The V and J ends lost 0 bases and 9 bases respectively, with 24 bases between them. CDR3 in amino acids: CASSYSSGTGYSWVNVLTF. As DNA, the CDR3 is TGTGCCAGCAGTTACTCGAGCGGGACAGGATACTCTTGGGTCAACGTCCTGACTTTC.

Concerning this clonotype: Germline and junction disagree at one end, which may indicate a read error. This chain links TRBV5-4 with TRBJ2-6; tentative D call: TRBD1 (5 bases). The CDR3 is 15 amino acids. Germline CDR1 SGHNT, CDR2 YYREEE (reference sequence). The CDR3 sequence: CASSLADSGANVLTF. The CDR3 DNA is TGTGCCAGCAGTCTGGCCGACTCTGGGGCCAACGTCCTAACTTTC.